The 32 T cell receptor beta chains listed next were all sequenced from one sample in a study of T cells in Graves' hyperthyroidism and ophthalmopathy. Amplified TCR beta CDR3 regions came from RNA transcripts. Researchers ran a first-round RT-PCR on the TCR CDR3 using the HTBI primer set. One entry per CDR3 protein results from TCRdb running MiXCR on the multiplex PCR reads. The profile shows about 420,000 distinct CDR3 sequences, around 14% of them singletons. Sequencing used blood. The receptors were sampled from a young woman with Graves' hyperthyroidism.

This chain connects TRBV7-6 to TRBJ2-2, with a tentative D call TRBD1 (8 bases). CDR3 size: 19 residues. Germline V gene sequence: CDR1 SGHVS, CDR2 FNYEAQ. Trimming removed 3 bases from V and 2 bases from J, with 22 bases in between. The CDR3 DNA reads as TGTGCCAGCAGCTTGTCTAGCGGAGAAGGGACAGGAAACACCGGGGAGCTGTTTTTT. It specifies CASSLSSGEGTGNTGELFF.

As concerns this clonotype: One end of the junction does not line up with germline, which may come from a read error. This chain joins TRBV20-1 and TRBJ2-5; TRBD2 aligns across 7 bases. CDR1 and CDR2 (germline): DFQATT, SNEGSKA (reference sequence). The length of the CDR3 is 18 residues. Here the CDR3 reads CSARGGGEALPFQETRYF. The CDR3 region has the DNA TGCAGTGCTAGGGGGGGGGGGGAGGCGTTACCGTTCCAAGAGACCCGGTACTTC.

This clonotype occurred many times. Germline is not matched at one junction end, which may reflect a read error. The chain couples TRBV5-1 to TRBJ2-3; 9 bases map to TRBD1. Per germline, CDR1 SGHRS and CDR2 YFSETQ. The CDR3 loop spans 14 amino acids. In DNA, the CDR3 is TGTGCCAGCAGCTTAGGGACAGGGACAGATACGCAGTATTTT. Its translation: CASSLGTGTDTQYF.

The V and J genes are TRBV28 and TRBJ2-5; TRBD1 matches at 8 bases. Germline CDR1 reads MDHEN; CDR2 reads SYDVKM. This CDR3 spans 16 amino acids. With 6 bases clipped from V and 3 bases from J, the junction kept 12 bases outside the gene matches. The CDR3 coding sequence is TGTGCCAGCAGCTCCCTGGGAACAGGGGGAAAAGAGACCCAGTACTTC. It specifies CASSSLGTGGKETQYF.

This clonotype was seen at least ten times. The chain couples TRBV12-3 or TRBV12-4 to TRBJ1-1; D is ambiguous. CDR3 length: 12 residues. V was pared by 6 bases and J by 3 bases, with 8 bases between. The CDR3 loop is CASSQSYTEAFF. Here the CDR3 DNA reads TGTGCCAGCAGCCAGAGCTACACTGAAGCTTTCTTT.

The rearrangement uses TRBV7-3 and TRBJ1-2; 8 bases match TRBD1. CDR1 is SGHTA, CDR2 FQGTGA, per germline. V gave up 5 bases and J gave up 7 bases; unmatched junction bases: 6. This CDR3 is built from 13 residues. The CDR3 here is CASSETGGTGYTF. The CDR3 nucleotides read TGTGCCAGCAGCGAAACAGGGGGTACTGGCTACACCTTC.

Only a few counts were recorded for this clonotype. J is TRBJ1-5 and V is TRBV9, with D unclear. The ends were cut back, 2 bases at V and 4 bases at J, with 7 bases in the middle. The CDR3 covers 13 residues. CDR1 is SGDLS, CDR2 YYNGEE, per germline. CDR3 loop: CASSVNPNQPQHF. The CDR3 DNA sequence: TGTGCCAGCAGCGTGAATCCTAATCAGCCCCAGCATTTT.

The chain uses TRBV7-2 and TRBJ2-3; 10 positions match TRBD2. J lost 6 bases, V lost 5 bases, and 11 bases had no gene match. CDR3 length equals 16 residues. CDR1 is SGHTA, CDR2 FQGNSA, per germline. The DNA of the CDR3 is TGTGCCAGCAGCCGTAACAGCGGGAGGGCCACCGATACGCAGTATTTT. This sequence encodes CASSRNSGRATDTQYF.

This clonotype was counted at least ten times. The chain couples TRBV5-1 to TRBJ2-3; no firm D call. The CDR3 has 15 residues. Germline lookup yields CDR1 SGHRS and CDR2 YFSETQ. V lost 3 bases and J lost 0, with 11 bases in between. The CDR3 DNA sequence: TGCGCCAGCAGCTATATAAAGGGAAGCACAGATACGCAGTATTTT. It codes for CASSYIKGSTDTQYF.

This clonotype was counted ten times or more. V gene TRBV6-2 or TRBV6-3 combines with J gene TRBJ2-3, with 7 positions matching TRBD2. V was clipped by 0 bases and J by 0 bases; unmatched bases: 9. Germline values: CDR1 MNHEY, CDR2 SVGEGT. This CDR3 has 18 amino acids. The CDR3 DNA is TGTGCCAGCAGTTACTCGGGGGGTCGGGGGGAAAGCACAGATACGCAGTATTTT. Translating gives CASSYSGGRGESTDTQYF.

This clonotype was seen only a few times. The chain combines TRBV20-1 with TRBJ2-4, with D possibly being TRBD1 or TRBD2 (5 bases each). The V end was cut by 3 bases, the J end by 11 bases, with 14 bases between. Per the germline V gene, CDR1 is DFQATT and CDR2 is SNEGSKA (reference sequence). The CDR3 length is 12 residues. The CDR3 sequence is CSASGGRRVQYF. The DNA of the CDR3 is TGCAGTGCTAGTGGGGGACGGCGGGTTCAGTACTTC.

The rearrangement joins TRBV7-9 to TRBJ2-1, with TRBD2 identical over 9 bases. The V gene's germline CDR1 is SEHNR and CDR2 FQNEAQ (reference sequence). After removal of 7 bases from V and 8 bases from J, the junction contained 24 bases not matched to a gene. This CDR3 comprises 19 residues. The CDR3, as DNA: TGTGCCAGCACCCGACGGGTCCCGATTAGCGGGAGCGGGTCCCATGAGCAGTTCTTC. This translates into CASTRRVPISGSGSHEQFF. Variable domain in full (rest from reference TRBV7-9 and TRBJ2-1): DTGVSQNPRHKITKRGQNVTFRCDPISEHNRLYWYRQTLGQGPEFLTYFQNEAQLEKSRLLSDRFSAERPKGSFSTLEIQRTEQGDSAMYLCASTRRVPISGSGSHEQFFGPGTRLTVL.

This sequence joins TRBV7-8 and TRBJ1-1, with D possibly matching TRBD1 (6 bases). The V and J ends lost 0 bases and 1 base respectively, with 18 bases between them. CDR3 length equals 18 residues. Germline CDR1 is SGHVS and CDR2 is FQNEAQ. CDR3 bases: TGTGCCAGCAGCTTAGCAGGGTGGGGGCCGGGGGGGAACACTGAAGCTTTCTTT. This codes for CASSLAGWGPGGNTEAFF.

The V and J genes are TRBV20-1 and TRBJ2-1, with D uncertain. The V gene lost 8 bases and the J gene lost 0 bases, with 17 bases spanning the gap. The CDR3 is 15 residues long. CDR1 is DFQATT, CDR2 SNEGSKA, per germline (reference sequence). CDR3 residues: CSTRLAERSYNEQFF. DNA for the CDR3: TGCAGTACAAGATTGGCGGAGCGCTCCTACAATGAGCAGTTCTTC.

This clonotype has at least ten counts. The chain joins TRBV6-5 to TRBJ2-5, with TRBD1 matching over 11 bases. Germline values: CDR1 MNHEY, CDR2 SVGAGI. The CDR3 runs to 15 residues. J was trimmed by 7 bases and V by 0 bases; bases with no gene match: 4. This CDR3 is CASSYSSGTGGTQYF. CDR3 sequence (DNA): TGTGCCAGCAGTTACTCGAGTGGGACAGGGGGGACCCAGTACTTC.

This chain uses TRBV20-1 with TRBJ2-3; 14 positions match TRBD2. Germline CDR1 reads DFQATT; CDR2 reads SNEGSKA (reference sequence). The CDR3 is made up of 18 amino acids. The junction had 10 bases not matched to a gene; V was cut back by 3 bases and J by 2 bases. The CDR3 is CSASFGLAGGGHTDTQYF. The DNA of the CDR3 is TGCAGTGCTAGCTTCGGACTAGCGGGGGGCGGCCACACAGATACGCAGTATTTT.

This clonotype was picked up a small number of times. V and J are TRBV18 and TRBJ2-1; TRBD2 aligns across 15 bases. Germline V gene data show CDR1 as KGHSH and CDR2 as LQKENI. The CDR3 is 16 residues long. With 1 base clipped from V and 9 bases from J, the junction kept 4 bases outside the gene matches. The CDR3 DNA reads as TGTGCCAGCTCACCACAGGGACTAGCGGGAGGAAGTGAGCAGTTCTTC. This codes for CASSPQGLAGGSEQFF.

V and J are TRBV20-1 and TRBJ1-2; tentatively, D is TRBD1 (5 bases). There are 14 residues in the CDR3. The germline V gene has CDR1 DFQATT and CDR2 SNEGSKA (reference sequence). The V gene lost 3 bases and the J gene lost 3 bases, with 14 bases spanning the gap. The DNA of the CDR3 is TGCAGTGCTAGGGCAGGGTTTCTCGACTATGGCTACACCTTC. Amino acids: CSARAGFLDYGYTF.

This clonotype occurred a few times. V and J are TRBV9 and TRBJ2-7; possible D gene TRBD1, 5 bases. V was cut by 3 bases and J by 3 bases, with 10 bases left in between. Germline lookup yields CDR1 SGDLS and CDR2 YYNGEE. This CDR3 is built from 13 residues. CDR3 coding DNA: TGTGCCAGCAGCGCAGGGATGTTCTACGAGCAGTACTTC. Translated: CASSAGMFYEQYF.

In this sample, this clonotype turned up many times. The J gene is TRBJ2-7, the V gene TRBV2; no reliable D call. The CDR3 totals 15 residues. Per the germline V gene, CDR1 is SNHLY and CDR2 is FYNNEI. V gave up 3 bases and J gave up 0 bases, with 12 bases separating them. CDR3 sequence (DNA): TGTGCCAGCAGTGATCTCAAGGATCTCTCCTACGAGCAGTACTTC. Protein: CASSDLKDLSYEQYF.

V is TRBV5-1 and J is TRBJ2-7; D is perhaps TRBD2 (6 bases). The CDR3 loop spans 13 amino acids. Germline assignment: CDR1 SGHRS and CDR2 YFSETQ. With 3 bases removed from V and 6 bases from J, the gap between germline ends came to 13 bases. In DNA, the CDR3 is TGCGCCAGCAGCTGGGACTCTCCGTCCGAGCAGTACTTC. It yields the protein CASSWDSPSEQYF.

V and J are TRBV7-8 and TRBJ2-5; no firm D call. Germline V gives CDR1 SGHVS, CDR2 FQNEAQ. The CDR3 is made up of 19 amino acids. Trimming took off 0 bases at V and 1 base at J, with 21 bases between the two ends. The CDR3 sequence is CASSLARLQLRAGQETQYF. The DNA for the CDR3 is TGTGCCAGCAGCTTAGCGAGGTTACAGCTTAGGGCCGGCCAAGAGACCCAGTACTTC. The full variable domain, rest sourced from reference TRBV7-8 and TRBJ2-5, is GAGVSQSPRYKVAKRGQDVALRCDPISGHVSLFWYQQALGQGPEFLTYFQNEAQLDKSGLPSDRFFAERPEGSVSTLKIQRTQQEDSAVYLCASSLARLQLRAGQETQYFGPGTRLLVL.

A few counts support this clonotype. The J gene is TRBJ1-4, the V gene TRBV7-8; a weak D match, TRBD1 (6 bases). The CDR3 covers 14 residues. Germline assignment: CDR1 SGHVS and CDR2 FQNEAQ. V lost 5 bases to trimming and J lost 5 bases, with 12 bases between them. CDR3 sequence reads: CASSRRTVNEKLFF. DNA of the CDR3: TGTGCCAGCAGCCGCCGGACAGTCAATGAAAAACTGTTTTTT. Together with reference TRBV7-8 and TRBJ1-4, the CDR3 gives the full variable domain: GAGVSQSPRYKVAKRGQDVALRCDPISGHVSLFWYQQALGQGPEFLTYFQNEAQLDKSGLPSDRFFAERPEGSVSTLKIQRTQQEDSAVYLCASSRRTVNEKLFFGSGTQLSVL.

Only a few counts were recorded for this clonotype. The CDR3 nucleotides read TGTGCCAGCAGCGTGGAACCCCGAGGTGAGCAGTTCTTC. Translating gives CASSVEPRGEQFF. V usage is TRBV7-9 and J usage is TRBJ2-1; D is unresolved. Germline V gives CDR1 SEHNR, CDR2 FQNEAQ (reference sequence). Trimming removed 5 bases at V and 9 bases at J, with 14 bases between. The CDR3 runs 13 residues.

This clonotype was picked up many times. V is TRBV7-3 and J is TRBJ1-2; D is ambiguous. V was clipped by 1 base and J by 5 bases, with 8 bases between them. CDR1 is SGHTA, CDR2 FQGTGA, per germline. The CDR3 runs to 13 residues. As DNA, the CDR3 is TGTGCCAGCAGCTTAAACCAAGATTATGGCTACACCTTC. The encoded protein is CASSLNQDYGYTF.

This clonotype was counted ten times or more. The DNA of the CDR3 is TGCAGTGCTAGGCTTGGGAAGCAGTTCTTC. As protein: CSARLGKQFF. The rearrangement links TRBV20-1 to TRBJ2-1, with unresolved D. Germline V gene lookup returns CDR1 DFQATT and CDR2 SNEGSKA (reference sequence). V was shortened by 3 bases and J by 11 bases, with 8 bases between the two germline ends. CDR3 length: 10 residues.

The V call is TRBV19, the J call TRBJ1-5, with 7 nucleotides matching TRBD1. There are 12 residues in the CDR3. V lost 11 bases to trimming and J lost 9 bases; unmatched junction nucleotides: 10. Germline V gives CDR1 LNHDA, CDR2 SQIVND (reference sequence). This CDR3 is CAGGTAILPQHF. The CDR3 DNA reads TGTGCCGGGGGGACAGCTATTCTGCCCCAGCATTTT.

The rearrangement joins TRBV11-2 to TRBJ2-7; TRBD2 aligns across 8 bases. J was trimmed by 3 bases and V by 5 bases; bases with no gene match: 12. Germline V gene sequence: CDR1 SGHAT, CDR2 FQNNGV. CDR3 size: 16 residues. The chain's CDR3 is CASSQDLAGGDYEQYF. The CDR3 DNA reads TGTGCCAGCAGCCAAGATCTAGCCGGGGGGGACTACGAGCAGTACTTC. Full variable domain (rest looked up from reference TRBV11-2 and TRBJ2-7): EAGVAQSPRYKIIEKRQSVAFWCNPISGHATLYWYQQILGQGPKLLIQFQNNGVVDDSQLPKDRFSAERLKGVDSTLKIQPAKLEDSAVYLCASSQDLAGGDYEQYFGPGTRLTVT.

The J gene is TRBJ1-5, the V gene TRBV9; TRBD1 might be the D (5 bases). Germline V CDR1 and CDR2: SGDLS, YYNGEE. The germline V and J ends were trimmed by 0 bases and 6 bases, with 10 bases remaining between them. The CDR3 runs to 14 residues. CDR3 coding DNA: TGTGCCAGCAGCGTAGCGGGGGGAACTCAGCCCCAGCATTTT. It codes for CASSVAGGTQPQHF. The whole variable domain, filled in from reference TRBV9 and TRBJ1-5, reads DSGVTQTPKHLITATGQRVTLRCSPRSGDLSVYWYQQSLDQGLQFLIQYYNGEERAKGNILERFSAQQFPDLHSELNLSSLELGDSALYFCASSVAGGTQPQHFGDGTRLSIL.

Regarding this clonotype: A read error may explain this, as a much larger clone is one base away. The chain combines TRBV29-1 with TRBJ2-3; D is perhaps TRBD1 (6 bases). Germline CDR1 is SQVTM and CDR2 is ANQGSEA. The V end lost 2 bases, the J end lost 2 bases, and 17 bases lay between the germline ends. The CDR3 has 16 residues. The CDR3 protein is CSVERAGDDPTDTQYF. For the CDR3, the DNA is TGCAGCGTTGAAAGAGCAGGGGACGATCCCACAGATACGCAGTATTTT.

This clonotype was counted ten times or more. The chain employs TRBV7-2 and TRBJ1-5, with D unresolved. CDR3 length equals 14 residues. Germline values: CDR1 SGHTA, CDR2 FQGNSA. The V end was cut by 2 bases, the J end by 5 bases, with 10 bases between. CDR3 loop: CASSLNGFYQPQHF. The CDR3 coding sequence is TGTGCCAGCAGCTTAAATGGCTTCTATCAGCCCCAGCATTTT.

This clonotype was observed at least ten times. An end of the junction differs from the germline gene, which may be a read error. This CDR3 is CSVGAGRGRNFGYTF. DNA of the CDR3: TGCAGCGTTGGGGCAGGGCGCGGGCGGAACTTTGGCTACACCTTC. This chain uses TRBV29-1 with TRBJ1-2, with D perhaps matching TRBD1 (5 bases). The germline V gene encodes CDR1 SQVTM and CDR2 ANQGSEA. This CDR3 contains 15 residues.